This TCR beta chain was identified in a study of blood T cells in healthy people across ages. Then a second PCR, running about 6 to 11 cycles, was carried out with a sample-barcoded 5' primer and a J-beta primer mix. Every cDNA was tagged by a template-switch adaptor with 12 random nucleotides. TCRdb re-derived calls from the 5' RACE reads in MiXCR, one entry per CDR3 protein. The profile shows 600,000 to 900,000 distinct CDR3 sequences, around 24% of them singletons. The V and J ends lost 5 bases and 5 bases, in that order; junction bases with no gene match: 19. Germline assignment: CDR1 MNHEY and CDR2 SMNVEV (reference sequence). This CDR3 has 18 amino acids. The same data also went into a second study, on T cells of mothers and their children.

The chain joins TRBV27 to TRBJ2-7; 9 bases align to TRBD2. The TCR was taken from a boy younger than 18 in good health. The sample consisted of blood. CDR3: CASSTMTVGLASVHEQYF. CDR3 coding DNA: TGTGCCAGCAGTACCATGACAGTTGGACTAGCGTCGGTCCACGAGCAGTACTTC.